The source of this TCR beta chain is a study of OX40 agonist ivuxolimab in advanced cancers. Study-level background: Ivuxolimab, which targeted the costimulatory receptor OX40 (CD134), was an agonistic, fully human IgG2 monoclonal antibody. Intravenous ivuxolimab was administered to patients every 2 weeks at six dose levels: 0.01, 0.1, 0.3, 1.5, 3 and 10 mg/kg. Of the roughly 54 dose-escalation patients, hepatocellular carcinoma was present in about 20, melanoma in around 15, renal cell carcinoma in 9 and head and neck cancer in 9. In the dose-escalation cohort, 65% to 90% of patients were male, and the mean age was approximately 60 years, with a range of roughly 20 to 85. Patients were allowed to have had prior anti-PD-1, anti-PD-L1 or anti-CTLA-4 therapy, and approximately 39% of the dose-escalation patients had been treated with checkpoint inhibitors. Partial responses were achieved by three dose-escalation patients, of whom one had hepatocellular carcinoma and two had cutaneous melanoma. The purpose of peripheral TCRbeta sequencing was to test whether ivuxolimab changed TCR sequence diversity and led to clonal T-cell expansion. The paper reports the monotherapy dose-escalation portion (N of about 51 patients) of the phase I ivuxolimab trial.

Counted from cysteine to phenylalanine, this CDR3 has 14 amino acids. Only the CDR3 DNA is retained, 42 bases long and in frame from the first base. The germline V gene (reference sequence) provides CDR1 MNHEY and CDR2 SMNVEV. The junction shows trimming of 2 bases on V and 4 bases on J, plus 12 bases between the germline ends. The trial excluded patients who had a history of autoimmune disease or were on systemic immunosuppression. Peripheral blood for TCR sequencing was collected from all dose cohorts at baseline, on cycle 4 day 1, and on cycle 7 day 1. The samples were taken from a phase I, first-in-human, multicenter, open-label dose-escalation trial of ivuxolimab. Adults with locally advanced or metastatic head and neck squamous cell, hepatocellular, melanoma or renal cell carcinoma were enrolled in the trial. Before TCR sequencing, CD4+ T cells and CD8+ T cells were sorted from peripheral blood as separate populations.

With regard to this clone: Its target antigen remains unknown. There are no base qualities to consult, and no much larger clone falls within one base.

What the study reported, not specific to this receptor: In partial responders in the 0.1-3.0 mg/kg groups, normalized peripheral clonal expansion was found to be among the lowest, especially among CD8+ T cells. After ivuxolimab, CD8+ T cells had more expanded clones than CD4+ T cells on average. Low levels of normalized T-cell clonal expansion were also seen in some nonresponding patients. At doses of 0.1 to 3.0 mg/kg, clonal expansion of both CD4+ and CD8+ blood T cells was observed from baseline to week 6. Which antigens the clonally expanded peripheral T cells were specific for was not determined.

Genomic DNA was extracted from sorted cells for sequencing of the TCRbeta CDR3 region. The immunoSEQ Assay was used for sequencing of TCRbeta CDR3 regions. In its TCRdb copy, this immuneACCESS table keeps in-frame sequences only and misses some clones. Where compared with another copy, unresolved V genes explain less than half of these, and the others have no known cause. The sample data list about 2,800 clones, and 55% to 85% of these were observed just once. The top ten clonotypes cover about 23% of the sample. Source: CD4+ or CD8+ T cells sorted from blood, taken in a trial of the OX40 agonist ivuxolimab. This chain is built from TRBV27 and TRBJ2-7; the best D guess is TRBD1, with 6 bases matching. This receptor was taken from an adult with an advanced solid tumor such as melanoma, head and neck, liver or kidney cancer. The sequence in DNA is TGTGCCAGCAGTTTAGGGGACAACCATTACGAGCAGTACTTC. It encodes CASSLGDNHYEQYF.